The T cell receptor beta chain described here comes from a study of early T cells in non-severe SARS-CoV-2 infection. The TCR library protocol attached unique molecular identifiers to the individual cDNA molecules. TCRdb reprocessed the 5' RACE reads with MiXCR, giving one entry per CDR3 protein. The table has just over 60,000 distinct CDR3 sequences, around 9.9% seen once; the top ten hold about 1.2%. This clonotype has ten or more counts. CDR3 length: 16 residues. Germline CDR1 reads MGHRA; CDR2 reads YSYEKL. After removal of 0 bases from V and 5 bases from J, the junction contained 8 bases not matched to a gene.

This TCR was sampled from an adult who was a healthcare worker with PCR-confirmed SARS-CoV-2 infection or an uninfected control (not recorded which). This chain links TRBV4-1 with TRBJ2-3; 7 nucleotides align to TRBD1. Sequencing was carried out using whole blood. The CDR3 reads CASSQDVTGVGDTQYF. Here the CDR3 DNA reads TGCGCCAGCAGCCAAGATGTTACAGGGGTGGGAGATACGCAGTATTTT.